This T cell receptor beta chain was retrieved from a study of T-cell reconstitution after alpha-beta-depleted transplantation in children. Preparation of the TCRbeta library used unique molecular identifiers. TCRdb independently ran MiXCR on the PCR reads; one entry per CDR3 protein. The sample includes 900,000 or so distinct CDR3 sequences, approximately 15% of them seen just once. This clonotype was seen a few times. The receptor was derived from a male patient younger than 18 who had a stem cell transplant for acute lymphoblastic leukemia, so the T cells may come from the graft donor. The sample was PBMCs, mostly from graft donor cells, taken 360 days after TCRalphabeta/CD19-depleted stem cell transplant.

The CDR3 loop is CAWSAGRLDGETQYF. DNA of the CDR3: TGTGCCTGGAGCGCCGGGCGGCTTGACGGGGAGACCCAGTACTTC. The J gene is TRBJ2-5, the V gene TRBV30; no definite D call. This CDR3 spans 15 amino acids. Trimming shortened V by 3 bases and J by 5 bases, and 19 bases separated the two germline ends. Per the germline V gene, CDR1 is GTSNPN and CDR2 is SVGIG (reference sequence).